Listed here are 26 T cell receptor beta chains from one sample, sequenced in a study of T cells in placental villitis. TCR-beta CDR3 regions were amplified from genomic DNA with the immunoSEQ v4 bias-controlled multiplex PCR assay, run blinded to group allocation. TCRdb took this table from immuneACCESS and kept in-frame rearrangements with V and J called. Such tables lack part of the clones; where checked against another copy, unresolved V genes explain under half of the gap, and the rest is unexplained. Recorded for this sample are about 2,500 clones; approximately 78% of them occurred a single time. The top ten constitute around half of the sample. Material: placental tissue containing maternal and fetal cells. These receptors were obtained from a human patient with infectious villitis; the placental T cells may come from both mother and fetus.

The J gene is TRBJ2-7, the V gene TRBV4-3; D uncertain. Trimming removed 0 bases at V and 0 bases at J, with 6 bases between. The germline V gene has CDR1 LGHNA and CDR2 YSLEER. This CDR3 has 14 residues. The CDR3 nucleotides are TGCGCCAGCAGCCAAGATCAACACTCCTACGAGCAGTACTTC. It specifies CASSQDQHSYEQYF.

V is TRBV5-4 and J is TRBJ2-3, with 11 nucleotides matching TRBD2. The CDR3 sequence is 15 residues long. The junction had 1 base not matched to a gene; V was cut back by 3 bases and J by 1 base. Germline-derived CDR1 and CDR2 are SGHNT and YYREEE (reference sequence). CDR3 amino acids: CASSSGLAGTDTQYF. The CDR3 DNA follows: TGTGCCAGCAGCTCGGGACTAGCGGGCACAGATACGCAGTATTTT.

This sequence joins TRBV29-1 and TRBJ2-6; the D gene is possibly TRBD2 (6 bases). This CDR3 spans 14 amino acids. Between the trimmed V and J ends, which lost 4 bases and 3 bases, there was a span of 10 bases. Germline-derived CDR1 and CDR2 are SQVTM and ANQGSEA. The CDR3 sequence is CSVVGGFGANVLTF. The CDR3 coding sequence is TGCAGCGTTGTTGGGGGGTTTGGGGCCAACGTCCTGACTTTC.

The V gene is TRBV6-6, the J gene TRBJ2-2; maybe TRBD2 (5 bases). Per the germline V gene, CDR1 is MNHNY and CDR2 is SVGAGI (reference sequence). This CDR3 region has 13 residues. V lost 5 bases and J 6 bases, leaving 10 bases between the germline ends. In DNA, the CDR3 is TGTGCCAGCAGTCCCGTCGGGGCCGGGGAGCTGTTTTTT. It is translated as CASSPVGAGELFF.

Only one count was recorded for this clone. The chain couples TRBV12-3 or TRBV12-4 to TRBJ2-2, with D uncertain. CDR3 length: 11 amino acids. Trimming cost V 6 bases and J 7 bases, with 6 bases left between them. CDR3 bases: TGTGCCAGCAGCTTTATCGGGGAGCTGTTTTTT. This encodes CASSFIGELFF.

The rearrangement uses TRBV6-6 and TRBJ2-5, with TRBD2 matching 8 bases. The CDR3 totals 14 residues. The V gene's germline CDR1 is MNHNY and CDR2 SVGAGI (reference sequence). Trimming took 7 bases from V and 2 from J; bases not matched to a gene: 6. The CDR3 loop is CASTSSGGQETQYF. Here the CDR3 DNA reads TGTGCCAGCACCTCCTCGGGGGGGCAAGAGACCCAGTACTTC.

The chain has TRBV27 and TRBJ1-2; D is ambiguous. The germline V gene encodes CDR1 MNHEY and CDR2 SMNVEV (reference sequence). Trimming cost V 5 bases and J 8 bases, with 27 bases left between them. This CDR3 region has 17 residues. The CDR3, as DNA: TGTGCCAGCAGTCCCCTCTCCGCAGGAGGGAAGGAGGTGGGCTACACCTTC. Protein product: CASSPLSAGGKEVGYTF.

V and J are TRBV7-2 and TRBJ1-2; the D is unclear. The CDR3 sequence is 13 residues long. CDR1 and CDR2 (germline): SGHTA, FQGNSA. Trimming left V 2 bases short and J 7 bases short, with 11 bases between. CDR3 nucleotide sequence: TGTGCCAGCAGCTTATCGGACGTCGTTGGCTACACCTTC. Its translation is CASSLSDVVGYTF.

V gene TRBV4-1 combines with J gene TRBJ2-1; TRBD2 matches 7 bases. Germline V CDR1 and CDR2: MGHRA, YSYEKL. CDR3 length: 15 residues. V lost 0 bases to trimming and J lost 7 bases; unmatched junction nucleotides: 6. CDR3: CASSQERERWNEQFF. CDR3 bases: TGCGCCAGCAGCCAAGAGCGGGAGCGGTGGAATGAGCAGTTCTTC.

This clone was detected only once. The V gene is TRBV15, the J gene TRBJ1-1; D is possibly TRBD1 (5 bases). The V gene's germline CDR1 is LNHNV and CDR2 YYDKDF (reference sequence). With 5 bases removed from V and 1 base from J, the gap between germline ends came to 8 bases. This CDR3 contains 13 residues. Here the CDR3 DNA reads TGTGCCACCAGCTTTGGACAGAACACTGAAGCTTTCTTT. Its protein product is CATSFGQNTEAFF.

V and J are TRBV6-5 and TRBJ2-5; 7 bases agree with TRBD1. Trimming took 6 bases from V and 7 from J; bases not matched to a gene: 8. Germline loops: CDR1 MNHEY, CDR2 SVGAGI. The CDR3 spans 13 residues. The CDR3 DNA sequence: TGTGCCAGCAGCTCCGGGACAGTGGGGACCCAGTACTTC. Translated, it gives CASSSGTVGTQYF.

The CDR3 here is CASSRFLTGVGMNTEAFF. CDR3 coding DNA: TGTGCCAGCTCCCGATTTCTAACGGGGGTGGGCATGAACACTGAAGCTTTCTTT. V usage is TRBV18 and J usage is TRBJ1-1, with D possibly matching TRBD1 (5 bases). The CDR3 consists of 18 residues. V shed 6 bases and J shed 0 bases, with 23 bases lying between them. Per germline, CDR1 KGHSH and CDR2 LQKENI.

The V call is TRBV27, the J call TRBJ2-3; D might be TRBD1 (6 bases). The germline V gene has CDR1 MNHEY and CDR2 SMNVEV (reference sequence). The V end lost 8 bases, the J end lost 5 bases, and 11 bases lay between the germline ends. The CDR3 contains 12 residues. CDR3 residues: CASGTGRDTQYF. The CDR3 DNA follows: TGTGCCAGCGGCACAGGGCGAGATACGCAGTATTTT.

This CDR3 reads CAWSKASPLHF. The DNA for the CDR3 is TGTGCCTGGAGTAAGGCGTCACCCCTCCACTTT. J is TRBJ1-6 and V is TRBV30; D remains unclear. In germline, CDR1 is GTSNPN, CDR2 SVGIG (reference sequence). The V gene lost 2 bases and the J gene lost 10 bases, with 6 bases spanning the gap. The CDR3 runs 11 residues.

V gene TRBV28 combines with J gene TRBJ2-3, with 7 nucleotides matching TRBD1. V was pared by 3 bases and J by 6 bases, with 0 bases of the junction left unmatched. The CDR3 covers 12 residues. In germline, CDR1 is MDHEN, CDR2 SYDVKM. The CDR3, as DNA: TGTGCCAGCAGTTTGGACAGGGATACGCAGTATTTT. Translation: CASSLDRDTQYF.

The CDR3 DNA is TGTGCCAGCAGCTGGACTAGCGGGGGGGCCTACGAGCAGTACTTC. Translating it yields CASSWTSGGAYEQYF. This chain links TRBV7-2 with TRBJ2-7; 15 nucleotides align to TRBD2. V trimming: 4 bases; J trimming: 2 bases; junction bases outside the gene matches: 0. The length of the CDR3 is 15 residues. Germline V gene lookup returns CDR1 SGHTA and CDR2 FQGNSA.

The chain joins TRBV15 to TRBJ1-3; D is ambiguous. Germline V CDR1 and CDR2: LNHNV, YYDKDF (reference sequence). The CDR3 extends over 13 amino acids. Trimming removed 4 bases at V and 0 bases at J, with 4 bases between. CDR3 loop: CATSTNSGNTIYF. CDR3 DNA sequence: TGTGCCACCAGCACCAACTCTGGAAACACCATATATTTT.

This clone was seen more than once but under ten times. The rearrangement joins TRBV12-3 or TRBV12-4 to TRBJ2-1; the D is unclear. V lost 6 bases and J lost 4, with 4 bases in between. CDR3 length equals 11 residues. CDR3 region: CASSYYNEQFF. The CDR3 nucleotides are TGTGCCAGCAGCTATTACAATGAGCAGTTCTTC.

The chain is built from TRBV7-6 and TRBJ1-2; 9 nucleotides agree with TRBD1. Germline V lookup: CDR1 SGHVS, CDR2 FNYEAQ. The CDR3 loop spans 16 amino acids. V was clipped by 0 bases and J by 4 bases; unmatched bases: 6. The CDR3 nucleotides are TGTGCCAGCAGCTTAGCCGGTCAGGGACAGGGCTATGGCTACACCTTC. This gives the protein CASSLAGQGQGYGYTF.

The gene calls are TRBV6-2 or TRBV6-3 and TRBJ1-1; 7 bases are a match to TRBD1. The CDR3 totals 14 residues. CDR1 is MNHEY and CDR2 is SVGEGT in the germline V gene. V dropped 6 bases and J dropped 4; count of bases not matched to a gene: 8. CDR3 nucleotide sequence: TGTGCCAGCAGCTCACAGGGGCCCAGCACTGAAGCTTTCTTT. It specifies CASSSQGPSTEAFF.

This chain joins TRBV10-3 and TRBJ2-5, with 11 bases matching TRBD2. Germline V lookup: CDR1 ENHRY, CDR2 SYGVKD. CDR3 length: 14 residues. V shed 4 bases, J shed 2 bases, and the junction held 0 bases outside the gene matches. This chain's CDR3 is CAISASGGQETQYF. The CDR3 bases are TGTGCCATCAGTGCTAGCGGGGGGCAAGAGACCCAGTACTTC.

This clone was observed a single time. The junction departs from the called germline gene at one end, perhaps through a read error. The chain joins TRBV9 to TRBJ1-1; possibly TRBD1 for D (5 bases). The germline V gene encodes CDR1 SGDLS and CDR2 YYNGEE. The CDR3 has 14 residues. The CDR3 sequence is CASSAAARGPEAFF. For the CDR3, the DNA is TGTGCCAGCAGCGCAGCGGCCCGGGGCCCTGAAGCCTTCTTT.

V is TRBV5-1 and J is TRBJ2-1, with D tentatively TRBD2 (6 bases). CDR3 length: 17 amino acids. V gave up 1 base and J gave up 2 bases, with 16 bases separating them. Germline loops: CDR1 SGHRS, CDR2 YFSETQ. CDR3 in amino acids: CASSLTSSFATYNEQFF. The CDR3 DNA follows: TGCGCCAGCAGCTTGACTAGCAGTTTTGCTACCTACAATGAGCAGTTCTTC.

The chain uses TRBV6-5 and TRBJ2-3; 9 bases fit TRBD2. This CDR3 contains 14 residues. CDR1 and CDR2 from the germline V gene are MNHEY and SVGAGI. Trimming removed 8 bases from V and 0 bases from J; junction bases left unmatched: 3. CDR3: CASDSGSSTDTQYF. In DNA form, the CDR3 reads TGTGCCAGCGATAGCGGGAGCAGCACAGATACGCAGTATTTT.

The V and J genes are TRBV2 and TRBJ2-3; 14 nucleotides match TRBD2. CDR1 is SNHLY and CDR2 is FYNNEI in the germline V gene. Losses at the gene ends were 5 bases for V and 2 bases for J; bases not matched to a gene: 3. This CDR3 spans 16 amino acids. The CDR3 DNA follows: TGTGCCAGCAGTCGGACTAGCGGGGGGAACACAGATACGCAGTATTTT. Residues: CASSRTSGGNTDTQYF.

This sequence joins TRBV12-3 or TRBV12-4 and TRBJ2-7, with no clear D. This CDR3 has 11 residues. V lost 1 base and J 6 bases, leaving 4 bases between the germline ends. CDR3 amino acids: CASSLGGEQYF. DNA of the CDR3: TGTGCCAGCAGTTTAGGGGGCGAGCAGTACTTC.